The 8 T cell receptor beta chains reported below all come from one sample, sequenced in a study of chemoradiotherapy in HPV16-positive cancers. Assay used: immunoSEQ multiplex PCR; TCRdb lists only in-frame clones, some missing. The table has about 2,200 clones, less than 80% seen once. Here the sequenced sample was tumor tissue, taken from a patient who underwent chemoradiotherapy. The receptors originated from a human donor with HPV-associated anogenital cancer.

The chain combines TRBV27 with TRBJ1-6, with D maybe TRBD1 (5 bases). The CDR3 has 16 amino acids. V gave up 0 bases and J gave up 6 bases, with 12 bases separating them. CDR1 and CDR2 from the germline V gene are MNHEY and SMNVEV (reference sequence). This CDR3 reads CASSLSGGAGNSPLHF. The CDR3 DNA reads TGTGCCAGCAGTTTATCGGGCGGGGCCGGTAATTCACCCCTCCACTTT.

The sample holds a few counts of this clone. V gene TRBV10-3 combines with J gene TRBJ2-1; D uncertain. CDR3 length equals 11 residues. Per germline, CDR1 ENHRY and CDR2 SYGVKD. Trimming stripped 0 bases from V and 8 bases from J, with 2 bases between. The CDR3 DNA follows: TGTGCCATCAGTGAGTCGGATGAGCAGTTCTTC. Translating it yields CAISESDEQFF.

The CDR3 nucleotides read TGTGCCAGCAGCCAGGGGGACGTCTCCTACAATGAGCAGTTCTTC. Its protein product is CASSQGDVSYNEQFF. The chain is built from TRBV5-5 and TRBJ2-1, with TRBD1 identical over 7 bases. J gave up 0 bases and V 4 bases, and 4 bases lay outside the gene matches. The CDR3 is 15 amino acids. Germline values: CDR1 SGHKS, CDR2 YYEKEE (reference sequence).

This clone was counted between two and nine times. The chain couples TRBV10-3 to TRBJ1-5; 9 bases fit TRBD1. CDR3 length equals 12 residues. CDR1 and CDR2 from the germline V gene are ENHRY and SYGVKD. V lost 8 bases and J lost 4; bases outside the gene matches: 0. The CDR3 region has the DNA TGTGCCATCGGACAGGGGAATCAGCCCCAGCATTTT. Protein sequence: CAIGQGNQPQHF.

V gene TRBV7-9 combines with J gene TRBJ1-5; D is ambiguous. There are 16 residues in the CDR3. Germline values: CDR1 SEHNR, CDR2 FQNEAQ (reference sequence). The V end lost 4 bases, the J end lost 4 bases, and 17 bases lay between the germline ends. CDR3 DNA: TGTGCCAGCAGCTCTGGAGCGCCCGACCCTAATCAGCCCCAGCATTTT. Translation: CASSSGAPDPNQPQHF.

CDR3 sequence reads: CASSPPASGEQYF. In DNA form, the CDR3 reads TGTGCCAGCAGCCCCCCCGCTTCGGGGGAGCAGTACTTC. This rearrangement joins TRBV9 to TRBJ2-7; possibly TRBD2 for D (5 bases). The CDR3 length is 13 residues. V gave up 4 bases and J gave up 7 bases, with 15 bases separating them. In germline, CDR1 is SGDLS, CDR2 YYNGEE.

This clone was detected only a few times. This chain links TRBV9 with TRBJ1-2; 10 bases are shared with TRBD1. The germline gives CDR1 SGDLS, CDR2 YYNGEE. The CDR3 spans 17 residues. Trimming took 0 bases from V and 3 from J; bases not matched to a gene: 8. The CDR3 sequence: CASSVGRQGANYYGYTF. The CDR3 coding sequence is TGTGCCAGCAGCGTAGGCAGACAGGGGGCTAACTACTATGGCTACACCTTC.

The chain is built from TRBV4-1 and TRBJ2-1; 8 nucleotides align to TRBD2. Germline V lookup: CDR1 MGHRA, CDR2 YSYEKL. The length of the CDR3 is 15 residues. Germline trimming cut 3 bases from V and 7 bases from J; bases unmatched to any gene: 8. CDR3 amino acids: CASSQQTSDVNEQFF. CDR3 DNA: TGCGCCAGCAGCCAGCAGACTAGCGACGTAAATGAGCAGTTCTTC.